The present TCR beta chain was sequenced within a study of blood T cells in healthy people across ages. Study-wide points: Unsorted PBMC input precluded a conclusive naive versus antigen-experienced comparison.

The table lists this clonotype with a count of one. Antigen unknown. Primers used in a second PCR of roughly 7 to 11 cycles were a sample-barcoded 5' primer and a J-beta primer mix. TCRdb reanalysed the 5' RACE reads using MiXCR and keeps one entry per CDR3 protein. The data hold over a million distinct CDR3 sequences, with more than 40% observed a single time. J gave up 7 bases and V 1 base, and 10 bases lay outside the gene matches. CDR1 is SGHTA, CDR2 FQGNSA, per germline. The CDR3 loop spans 16 amino acids. The TCR sequence derives from a woman aged 60-75 years in good health. The genes are TRBV7-2 and TRBJ1-2, with TRBD1 matching over 9 bases. The specimen was blood. The CDR3 spells CASSLVGQGHLSGYTF. The CDR3 DNA reads TGTGCCAGCAGCTTAGTCGGACAGGGGCATCTGAGTGGCTACACCTTC.